This T cell receptor (beta chain) was retrieved from a study of T cells in Graves' hyperthyroidism and ophthalmopathy. For the study at large: At initial diagnosis, before any treatment had begun, peripheral blood was obtained. Notes on the study in general: Expanded thyroid clonotypes (above 0.001) were mostly also found in blood.

Amplification of TCR beta CDR3 regions used RNA as the template. In the first-round RT-PCR of the TCR CDR3, the HTBI primer set was used. TCRdb used MiXCR to reprocess the multiplex PCR reads, holding one entry per CDR3 protein. The table records around 440,000 distinct CDR3 sequences, 15% to 17% of them present only once. At least ten counts were recorded for this clonotype. Its antigen is undetermined. Over 9 ml of fresh peripheral blood supplied the PBMCs. Germline CDR1 and CDR2: SGHAT and FQNNGV. J gave up 0 bases and V 1 base, and 7 bases lay outside the gene matches. This CDR3 is 18 amino acids long.

The sequence was obtained from a woman between 18 and 29 years old with Graves' hyperthyroidism. The sequencing input was blood. V gene TRBV11-2 combines with J gene TRBJ2-2; 8 bases agree with TRBD1. The CDR3 protein is CASSLGGRGQANTGELFF. The CDR3 DNA reads as TGTGCCAGCAGCTTAGGGGGAAGGGGACAGGCGAACACCGGGGAGCTGTTTTTT.